What follows are 30 T cell receptor beta chains derived from one specimen sequenced in a study of CD8 T cells in ankylosing spondylitis. Findings and limits, study-wide: Blood of patients with ankylosing spondylitis appeared to be characterized by a TCR beta motif of eight highly homologous variants.

What these receptors recognize is not known. TCRdb fed the 5' RACE reads into MiXCR, producing one record per CDR3 protein. The sample records fewer than 750,000 distinct CDR3 sequences, roughly 20% being singletons. Sequences were obtained from blood, either unsorted or a sorted T cell fraction (not recorded which). The receptors were gathered from a male donor with ankylosing spondylitis.

In this sample, this clonotype turned up a few times. The chain has TRBV13 and TRBJ2-7; 10 nucleotides line up with TRBD1. The CDR3 runs to 14 residues. Germline CDR1 reads PRHDT; CDR2 reads FYEKMQ (reference sequence). Germline trimming cut 7 bases from V and 2 bases from J; bases unmatched to any gene: 5. CDR3 region: CASTVGQGAYEQYF. CDR3 nucleotides: TGTGCCAGCACCGTCGGACAGGGGGCCTACGAGCAGTACTTC.

In this sample, this clonotype turned up a few times. The chain is built from TRBV15 and TRBJ1-2, with D possibly matching TRBD1 (6 bases). CDR3 size: 13 residues. Trimming stripped 5 bases from V and 3 bases from J, with 10 bases between. Germline V lookup: CDR1 LNHNV, CDR2 YYDKDF (reference sequence). CDR3 residues: CATSPGTYYGYTF. The CDR3 DNA reads TGTGCCACCAGCCCCGGGACATACTATGGCTACACCTTC.

The chain recombines TRBV4-1 with TRBJ1-2, with D possibly matching TRBD1 (6 bases). V lost 3 bases and J lost 0, with 14 bases in between. The germline V gene has CDR1 MGHRA and CDR2 YSYEKL. The CDR3 has 16 amino acids. CDR3 nucleotide sequence: TGCGCCAGCAGCCAGGGGCGGGACATAACTAACTATGGCTACACCTTC. It codes for CASSQGRDITNYGYTF.

This clonotype has at least ten counts. The chain uses TRBV24-1 and TRBJ2-1; 14 nucleotides line up with TRBD2. The CDR3 loop spans 16 amino acids. The V and J ends lost 4 bases and 6 bases, in that order; junction bases with no gene match: 4. Germline V gene lookup returns CDR1 KGHDR and CDR2 SFDVKD. In DNA, the CDR3 is TGTGCCACCAGTGACACCGGGACTAGCGGGGGCAATGAGCAGTTCTTC. Translation: CATSDTGTSGGNEQFF.

The chain has TRBV29-1 and TRBJ1-4; D call uncertain. CDR1 SQVTM and CDR2 ANQGSEA come from the germline V gene. Between the trimmed V and J ends, which lost 5 bases and 0 bases, there was a span of 10 bases. The CDR3 loop spans 14 amino acids. This CDR3 is CSVPDDSTNEKLFF. The CDR3 nucleotides read TGCAGCGTTCCCGACGATTCAACTAATGAAAAACTGTTTTTT.

The chain is built from TRBV4-3 and TRBJ2-3, with 8 bases lining up with TRBD2. Germline assignment: CDR1 LGHNA and CDR2 YSLEER. The CDR3 spans 18 residues. The ends lost 1 base at V and 2 bases at J; junction bases unmatched: 11. CDR3 DNA: TGCGCCAGCAGCCAAGTTAGGGCGACGGGAGGGTACACAGATACGCAGTATTTT. The encoded protein is CASSQVRATGGYTDTQYF.

The chain couples TRBV5-1 to TRBJ1-1; perhaps TRBD1 as D (6 bases). Trimming stripped 3 bases from V and 10 bases from J, with 25 bases between. Germline CDR1 reads SGHRS; CDR2 reads YFSETQ. The CDR3 consists of 16 residues. CDR3 amino acids: CASSSIGRGLGGGAFF. In DNA form, the CDR3 reads TGCGCCAGCAGCTCCATAGGACGGGGCCTTGGAGGGGGAGCTTTCTTT.

This chain uses TRBV7-2 with TRBJ2-7; 8 positions agree with TRBD2. This CDR3 spans 14 amino acids. With 6 bases clipped from V and 1 base from J, the junction kept 5 bases outside the gene matches. The germline CDR1 and CDR2 sequences are SGHTA and FQGNSA. In DNA, the CDR3 is TGTGCCAGCAGTTCCCTAGCGGGTTCCTACGAGCAGTACTTC. This sequence encodes CASSSLAGSYEQYF.

This clonotype was observed a handful of times. In DNA form, the CDR3 reads TGCAGTGCTAGAGAGAATTGGACTAGCGGGCGAAAAAAGGGCTCCTACGAGCAGTACTTC. Translating gives CSARENWTSGRKKGSYEQYF. The rearrangement uses TRBV20-1 and TRBJ2-7, with 11 bases fitting TRBD2. The junction had 16 bases not matched to a gene; V was cut back by 0 bases and J by 0 bases. CDR1 and CDR2 from the germline V gene are DFQATT and SNEGSKA (reference sequence). The CDR3 sequence is 20 residues long.

The table lists this clonotype with a few counts. V and J are TRBV29-1 and TRBJ2-1; 9 positions agree with TRBD2. CDR3 length: 14 residues. Germline assignment: CDR1 SQVTM and CDR2 ANQGSEA. Unmatched junction bases numbered 5, after V lost 4 bases and J lost 4 bases. The CDR3: CSVGTSVFYNEQFF. CDR3 DNA: TGCAGCGTTGGGACTAGCGTTTTTTACAATGAGCAGTTCTTC.

The CDR3: CASSVLTSNTEAFF. CDR3 in DNA: TGTGCCAGCAGTGTCTTGACATCGAACACTGAAGCTTTCTTT. The chain employs TRBV28 and TRBJ1-1; D not certain. The ends were cut back, 5 bases at V and 1 base at J, with 11 bases in the middle. This CDR3 comprises 14 residues. Germline-derived CDR1 and CDR2 are MDHEN and SYDVKM.

This clonotype was counted a few times. The V gene is TRBV12-3 or TRBV12-4, the J gene TRBJ1-4; no clear D gene. The CDR3 is made up of 14 amino acids. The V end was cut by 6 bases, the J end by 7 bases, with 15 bases between. The CDR3 DNA follows: TGTGCCAGCAGCTCGGCCTCGGTCGGTGAAAAACTGTTTTTT. This translates into CASSSASVGEKLFF.

The chain links TRBV6-1 to TRBJ2-3; D is ambiguous. Germline values: CDR1 MNHNS, CDR2 SASEGT. The CDR3 totals 13 residues. Trimming left V 3 bases short and J 6 bases short, with 10 bases between. The CDR3 region has the DNA TGTGCCAGCAGTGACGTGATAACCGATACGCAGTATTTT. It specifies CASSDVITDTQYF.

This clonotype was counted many times. The chain employs TRBV4-1 and TRBJ2-7; a possible D gene is TRBD1 (6 bases). V gave up 3 bases and J gave up 3 bases, with 15 bases separating them. From germline, CDR1 is MGHRA and CDR2 YSYEKL. The CDR3 extends over 15 amino acids. As DNA, the CDR3 is TGCGCCAGCAGCCAGGACCGGGACACCTTCTACGAGCAGTACTTC. Translated, it gives CASSQDRDTFYEQYF.

This rearrangement joins TRBV6-5 to TRBJ1-2; D gene ambiguous. Germline assignment: CDR1 MNHEY and CDR2 SVGAGI. Trimming left V 5 bases short and J 4 bases short, with 5 bases between. The CDR3 is 11 residues long. The CDR3: CASSNSYGYTF. For the CDR3, the DNA is TGTGCCAGCAGTAATTCCTATGGCTACACCTTC.

The chain joins TRBV7-8 to TRBJ1-2; weak D call: TRBD1 (5 bases). Germline CDR1 is SGHVS and CDR2 is FQNEAQ. This CDR3 has 15 residues. The ends were cut back, 1 base at V and 6 bases at J, with 15 bases in the middle. The CDR3 protein is CASSLVQARAHGYTF. The CDR3 DNA is TGTGCCAGCAGCTTAGTTCAGGCCAGGGCGCATGGCTACACCTTC.

This clonotype has just a few counts. This rearrangement joins TRBV10-3 to TRBJ2-5, with a tentative D call TRBD1 (6 bases). This CDR3 spans 13 amino acids. The germline V gene encodes CDR1 ENHRY and CDR2 SYGVKD. V lost 11 bases and J lost 2, with 15 bases in between. CDR3 residues: CAARDTVQETQYF. In nucleotides, the CDR3 is TGTGCCGCCCGGGACACGGTTCAAGAGACCCAGTACTTC.

DNA of the CDR3: TGTGCCAGCAGCAACGCGGCAGGCTCTGGAAACACCATATATTTT. Translating it yields CASSNAAGSGNTIYF. J is TRBJ1-3 and V is TRBV2; no definite D call. The V end lost 6 bases, the J end lost 0 bases, and 12 bases lay between the germline ends. The germline CDR1 and CDR2 sequences are SNHLY and FYNNEI. This CDR3 region has 15 residues.

The chain links TRBV12-3 or TRBV12-4 to TRBJ2-1; the match to TRBD1 covers 8 bases. The ends lost 5 bases at V and 6 bases at J; junction bases unmatched: 12. This CDR3 region has 16 residues. In DNA form, the CDR3 reads TGTGCCAGCAGTCGGACAGGGAGTCTAGGACGCAATGAGCAGTTCTTC. Amino acids: CASSRTGSLGRNEQFF.

This clonotype was seen more than once but under ten times. This chain links TRBV4-1 with TRBJ2-2, with 11 positions matching TRBD2. Trimming cost V 0 bases and J 3 bases; bases outside gene matches: 9. Germline CDR1 and CDR2: MGHRA and YSYEKL. The CDR3 spans 19 residues. CDR3 coding DNA: TGCGCCAGCAGCCAAGATGAACTAGCGGGGGCCACCGACACCGGGGAGCTGTTTTTT. This sequence encodes CASSQDELAGATDTGELFF.

The chain couples TRBV6-2 or TRBV6-3 to TRBJ2-1; either TRBD1 or TRBD2 may supply D (5 bases each). CDR3 length: 21 residues. The V gene lost 6 bases and the J gene lost 4 bases, with 34 bases spanning the gap. CDR1 is MNHEY and CDR2 is SVGEGT in the germline V gene. DNA for the CDR3: TGTGCCAGCAGCTATGATAACTCCGGGACCACGGGGTTACGGGGATACAATGAGCAGTTCTTC. This encodes CASSYDNSGTTGLRGYNEQFF.

This clonotype was detected a few times. CDR3 in DNA: TGTGCCAGCAGCCAACCCGGGACTAGCGGGACTGGGCTCTACAATGAGCAGTTCTTC. It encodes CASSQPGTSGTGLYNEQFF. This chain joins TRBV3-1 and TRBJ2-1, with 13 bases lining up with TRBD2. Germline CDR1 and CDR2: LGHDT and YNNKEL (reference sequence). The CDR3 covers 19 residues. V gave up 2 bases and J gave up 3 bases; unmatched junction bases: 10.

This clonotype occurred many times. This chain links TRBV12-3 or TRBV12-4 with TRBJ1-1; D perhaps matches TRBD1 (5 bases). There are 14 residues in the CDR3. The V gene lost 4 bases and the J gene lost 2 bases, with 11 bases spanning the gap. The CDR3 DNA reads as TGTGCCAGCAGTTACAGGTCCGCAAACACTGAAGCTTTCTTT. It is translated as CASSYRSANTEAFF.

This clonotype was seen more than once but under ten times. CDR3 bases: TGTGCCAGCAGCTTGGCCCTCCTCTCAGGAAACATTCAGTACTTC. This encodes CASSLALLSGNIQYF. The V call is TRBV5-5, the J call TRBJ2-4; no firm D call. The germline gives CDR1 SGHKS, CDR2 YYEKEE (reference sequence). The V end was cut by 0 bases, the J end by 6 bases, with 13 bases between. This CDR3 contains 15 residues. The full variable domain, in which reference TRBV5-5 and TRBJ2-4 provide the parts outside the CDR3, is DAGVTQSPTHLIKTRGQQVTLRCSPISGHKSVSWYQQVLGQGPQFIFQYYEKEERGRGNFPDRFSARQFPNYSSELNVNALLLGDSALYLCASSLALLSGNIQYFGAGTRLSVL.

This clonotype was seen only a few times. The genes are TRBV7-9 and TRBJ2-1; TRBD1 agrees at 8 bases. The V segment lost 5 bases and the J segment 2 bases; nucleotides outside the gene matches: 11. Germline V gives CDR1 SEHNR, CDR2 FQNEAQ (reference sequence). The CDR3 spans 17 residues. DNA of the CDR3: TGTGCCAGCAGCGGACGGGCAGGGGGCCGACCCTACAATGAGCAGTTCTTC. Encoded protein: CASSGRAGGRPYNEQFF.

This clonotype has a handful of counts. The V and J genes are TRBV11-2 and TRBJ2-5; 14 positions match TRBD2. Germline V lookup: CDR1 SGHAT, CDR2 FQNNGV. After removal of 1 base from V and 4 bases from J, the junction contained 8 bases not matched to a gene. The CDR3 runs to 18 residues. CDR3 DNA sequence: TGTGCCAGCAGCTTAGTAGGGGCCGGACTAGCGGGGGGAGAGACCCAGTACTTC. Encoded protein: CASSLVGAGLAGGETQYF.

This clonotype was seen a handful of times. V gene TRBV29-1 combines with J gene TRBJ1-1; a possible D gene is TRBD1 (5 bases). CDR1 is SQVTM, CDR2 ANQGSEA, per germline. The CDR3 contains 12 residues. Trimming removed 3 bases from V and 1 base from J, with 6 bases in between. CDR3 coding DNA: TGCAGCGTTGAGGGACCGAACACTGAAGCTTTCTTT. Translating it yields CSVEGPNTEAFF.

This clonotype was seen more than once but under ten times. The chain joins TRBV7-2 to TRBJ2-3; 14 bases agree with TRBD2. The V gene end was trimmed by 5 bases and the J gene end by 5 bases; junction bases not matched to a gene: 6. CDR1 and CDR2 (germline): SGHTA, FQGNSA. The CDR3 runs 16 residues. CDR3 bases: TGTGCCAGCAGCCCGAGGACTAGCGGGAGGATAGATACGCAGTATTTT. It encodes CASSPRTSGRIDTQYF.

This clonotype occurred a few times. The chain uses TRBV7-8 and TRBJ1-4, with D possibly TRBD1 on 6 matching bases. Trimming removed 6 bases at V and 5 bases at J, with 13 bases between. Germline values: CDR1 SGHVS, CDR2 FQNEAQ. The CDR3 loop spans 14 amino acids. This CDR3 is CASSSFGQNEKLFF. The CDR3 DNA is TGTGCCAGCAGTTCTTTCGGACAGAATGAAAAACTGTTTTTT.

This chain connects TRBV6-2 or TRBV6-3 to TRBJ2-7, with TRBD2 as a possible D gene (5 bases). The length of the CDR3 is 13 residues. Germline V gives CDR1 MNHEY, CDR2 SVGEGT. Trimming stripped 8 bases from V and 4 bases from J, with 15 bases between. The CDR3 DNA is TGTGCCAGCGTGGACTCGGACGGGTACGAGCAGTACTTC. Residues: CASVDSDGYEQYF.